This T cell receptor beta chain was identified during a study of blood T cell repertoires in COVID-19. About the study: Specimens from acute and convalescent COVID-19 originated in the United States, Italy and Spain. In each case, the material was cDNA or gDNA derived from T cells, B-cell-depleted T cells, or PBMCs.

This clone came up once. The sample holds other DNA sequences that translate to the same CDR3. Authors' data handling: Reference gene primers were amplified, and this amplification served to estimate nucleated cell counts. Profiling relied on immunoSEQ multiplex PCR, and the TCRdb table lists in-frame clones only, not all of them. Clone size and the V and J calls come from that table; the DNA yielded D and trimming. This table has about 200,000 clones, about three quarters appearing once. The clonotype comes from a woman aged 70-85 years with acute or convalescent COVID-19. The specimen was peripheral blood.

This chain's CDR3 is CASSIQETQYF. CDR3 DNA: TGCGCCAGCAGCATACAAGAGACCCAGTACTTC. The chain links TRBV5-1 to TRBJ2-5, with D unresolved. From germline, CDR1 is SGHRS and CDR2 YFSETQ. The CDR3 has 11 residues. Trimming left V 4 bases short and J 2 bases short, with 3 bases between.